This paragraph reports one TCR beta chain. This clonotype is large (0.1 to 1%) in its sample. Its antigen is still unknown. Base qualities are not at hand, and no much larger clone is one base apart. The instrument was a NextSeq 500. Starting from about 15 ng of total RNA, TCR libraries were made with the QIAseq Immune Repertoire RNA Library Kit, Human TCR Panel. TCR libraries were sequenced on an Illumina NextSeq with a Mid Output V2 kit, using asymmetric 261x41 paired-end reads. Every TCR library was diluted down to around 4 nM, then pooled, denatured and loaded at roughly 1 pM. The authors' pipeline ran thus. The QIAGEN GeneGlobe Data Analysis Center was used to process TCR FASTQ files, and downstream analysis was done in R 3.5.2. Clonality was computed as one minus Shannon entropy normalized by the log of the number of unique productive sequences. Within each subset, Fisher exact tests at 5% FDR identified TRA or TRB clonotypes differing in abundance between baseline and M1. Clonotypes with differential abundance were put into four groups: emerging, expanding, contracting or non-expanding/contracting. Morisita's overlap index was used to measure how much repertoires overlapped between patients. Starting from the raw public reads, TCRdb applied fastp trimming at Q25, assembled clones with MiXCR and retained in-frame beta chains. Identical CDR3 protein sequences are pooled into one entry, listed with their most common genes and DNA. The V and J calls here are based on TCRdb, not the publication. Within this sample are hundreds of distinct CDR3 sequences, with around 9.1% of them counted one time only. The ten top clones hold about 40% of the sample.

A BD FACSAria II cell sorter was used to sort four subsets, defined by PD-1 and/or TIGIT, from live CD3+CD8+TCRalphabeta+ cells. Circulating CD8 T cells were sorted into four subsets by PD-1 and TIGIT expression to characterize their relevance to anti-PD-1 therapy response. Both TCR alpha and TCR beta chains were sequenced from each sorted CD8 T-cell subset. Peripheral blood was collected before the first anti-PD-1 injection, after two injections and after four injections. Ficoll gradient centrifugation was used to isolate PBMCs right away. Until use, PBMCs were cryopreserved in liquid nitrogen in RPMI containing approximately 20% FCS and about 10% DMSO. Thawed PBMCs were stained with a viability dye and antibodies against CD3, CD8alpha, TCRalphabeta, PD-1 and TIGIT. The RNeasy Kit was used to extract total RNA, and all samples came in with a RIN above 7. V is reduced by 5 bases and J by 3 bases, leaving a spacing of 10 bases between them. The CDR3 spans 13 residues, from the cysteine through the phenylalanine. Of all the DNA, just the CDR3 is kept, 39 bases in frame from base 1. Per the germline V gene, MNHNS is the CDR1 and SASEGT is the CDR2.

This sample is drawn from a study of circulating CD8 cells and anti-PD-1 response in melanoma (dated by TCRdb to 2019 to 2021). Study-level background: Nivolumab was given to patients intravenously at 3 mg/kg every 2 weeks. The melanoma cohort had some 13 patients, seven of whom got anti-PD-1 as first-line therapy, while the other six had previously had targeted therapy or immunotherapy. Patients with complete or partial responses were classified as responders; those with stable or progressive disease (RECIST v1.1) as non-responders. The TCR repertoire analysis was performed on roughly 11 melanoma patients, comprising 7 non-responders and 4 responders. PD-1 on on-treatment samples was detected using a biotinylated anti-human IgG4 antibody.

General findings and caveats noted by the study authors: Since no tumor material could be accessed, the researchers instead assessed tumor reactivity using peptide assays on expanded sorted subsets. The authors pointed out that the cohort included both treatment-naive and previously treated patients, and that this mix could influence the results. The DNEG repertoire was the most diverse; PD-1 and DPOS showed similar, higher clonality, and TIGIT repertoires were the least diverse. The published TCR repertoire comparisons relied only on baseline and M1 samples from a small cohort that had few responders. Because material was limited, most experiments were generally run without replicates. Repertoires were found to be largely private between subsets, with under 7% of TRB clonotypes shared at M1, and the highest sharing was observed between DPOS and TIGIT.

Here the chain combines TRBV6-1 and TRBJ1-1, with no confident D gene call. The sample was CD8+ T cells from PBMCs, taken at baseline or after one month of anti-PD-1 therapy (not recorded which). This clonotype was obtained from a human donor with melanoma. CDR3 reads: CASSLEDYTEAFF. The DNA sequence is as follows: TGTGCCAGCAGTTTGGAGGACTACACTGAAGCTTTCTTT.